The 11 T cell receptor beta chains below come from one sample, sequenced in a study of molecular identifiers for immune sequencing clone quantification. TCRdb recomputed calls from the PCR reads with MiXCR, one row per CDR3 protein. The table includes around 470,000 distinct CDR3 sequences, approximately 25% detected once. Sequenced material: naive CD8+ T cells from blood, with Jurkat cell RNA spiked in. Sample subset: FACS-sorted CD8+CD4-CCR7+CD45RA+ naive T cells. These receptors all stem from a human donor in good health. Some libraries in this study had Jurkat cell RNA spiked in.

In its sample, this clonotype was seen a few times. This CDR3 reads CASSSEGYNQPQHF. In DNA, the CDR3 is TGTGCCAGCAGCTCGGAAGGTTACAATCAGCCCCAGCATTTT. The gene calls are TRBV11-2 and TRBJ1-5; D uncertain. The CDR3 totals 14 residues. Trimming took 4 bases from V and 3 from J, leaving 10 bases between them. Germline V gene lookup returns CDR1 SGHAT and CDR2 FQNNGV.

This clonotype was seen at least ten times. The chain carries TRBV6-5 and TRBJ1-3; tentatively, D is TRBD1 (6 bases). V was pared by 4 bases and J by 1 base, with 8 bases between. The V gene's germline CDR1 is MNHEY and CDR2 SVGAGI. The CDR3 consists of 14 residues. The CDR3 nucleotides are TGTGCCAGCAGTTTACAGGGATCTGGAAACACCATATATTTT. The encoded protein is CASSLQGSGNTIYF.

This clonotype has just a few counts. This sequence joins TRBV28 and TRBJ2-5; D might be TRBD2 (6 bases). Trimming removed 4 bases at V and 5 bases at J, with 17 bases between. Germline V lookup: CDR1 MDHEN, CDR2 SYDVKM. There are 15 residues in the CDR3. CDR3 region: CASSSRVGGSETQYF. For the CDR3, the DNA is TGTGCCAGCAGTTCCCGGGTAGGAGGGTCGGAGACCCAGTACTTC.

Comments on this clonotype: The junction differs from germline at one of its ends, possibly a read error. This chain uses TRBV11-2 with TRBJ1-4; no clear D. Per germline, CDR1 SGHAT and CDR2 FQNNGV. CDR3 length equals 14 residues. CDR3 in amino acids: CASSPGTTDEKLFF. DNA for the CDR3: TGTGCCAGCAGCCCAGGAACAACTGATGAAAAACTGTTTTTT.

This clonotype has ten or more counts. The chain recombines TRBV9 with TRBJ1-1; 7 nucleotides agree with TRBD1. CDR1 is SGDLS and CDR2 is YYNGEE in the germline V gene. J gave up 2 bases and V 2 bases, and 9 bases lay outside the gene matches. The CDR3 covers 16 residues. As DNA, the CDR3 is TGTGCCAGCAGCGTCTTGTCCGACAGGGTTAACACTGAAGCTTTCTTT. Amino acids: CASSVLSDRVNTEAFF. Complete variable domain (other parts from reference TRBV9 and TRBJ1-1): DSGVTQTPKHLITATGQRVTLRCSPRSGDLSVYWYQQSLDQGLQFLIQYYNGEERAKGNILERFSAQQFPDLHSELNLSSLELGDSALYFCASSVLSDRVNTEAFFGQGTRLTVV.

The CDR3: CSVTGTRGTDTQYF. The CDR3 DNA is TGCAGCGTGACCGGGACAAGAGGCACAGATACGCAGTATTTT. The V and J genes are TRBV29-1 and TRBJ2-3, with TRBD1 as a possible D gene (6 bases). The CDR3 loop spans 14 amino acids. The V end was cut by 6 bases, the J end by 1 base, with 14 bases between. In germline, CDR1 is SQVTM, CDR2 ANQGSEA.

The rearrangement joins TRBV20-1 to TRBJ1-4; tentatively, D is TRBD1 (5 bases). The CDR3 is 13 residues long. Germline CDR1 and CDR2: DFQATT and SNEGSKA (reference sequence). CDR3 protein: CQSWDSTNEKLFF. The CDR3 DNA follows: TGCCAGTCTTGGGACTCAACTAATGAAAAACTGTTTTTT.

This clonotype came up a few times. The V and J genes are TRBV13 and TRBJ2-5; no clear D gene. There are 15 residues in the CDR3. Trimming cost V 3 bases and J 0 bases, with 11 bases left between them. The germline gives CDR1 PRHDT, CDR2 FYEKMQ (reference sequence). CDR3 nucleotides: TGTGCCAGCAGCTTTGGCAGGAGCAACCAAGAGACCCAGTACTTC. It encodes CASSFGRSNQETQYF.

This clonotype was seen at least ten times. The chain is built from TRBV29-1 and TRBJ2-2, with TRBD1 identical over 8 bases. There are 16 residues in the CDR3. Germline V gene lookup returns CDR1 SQVTM and CDR2 ANQGSEA. V trimming: 5 bases; J trimming: 3 bases; junction bases outside the gene matches: 11. The CDR3 region has the DNA TGCAGCGTTCAGGGGGCACGGTTTAAAGACACCGGGGAGCTGTTTTTT. It yields the protein CSVQGARFKDTGELFF.

This clonotype was found many times. The rearrangement links TRBV10-3 to TRBJ1-2, with TRBD1 matching over 8 bases. The CDR3 totals 12 residues. V lost 9 bases to trimming and J lost 4 bases; unmatched junction nucleotides: 4. Looked up from germline, CDR1 is ENHRY and CDR2 is SYGVKD. The CDR3 protein is CAIGQGPYGYTF. DNA for the CDR3: TGTGCCATTGGACAGGGTCCCTATGGCTACACCTTC.

V gene TRBV15 combines with J gene TRBJ2-1, with TRBD2 as a possible D gene (5 bases). CDR1 LNHNV and CDR2 YYDKDF come from the germline V gene (reference sequence). The CDR3 covers 14 residues. V lost 0 bases, J lost 8 bases, and 11 bases lay in between. CDR3 coding DNA: TGTGCCACCAGCAGAGATCGGCCCGGGGATGAGCAGTTCTTC. Its translation is CATSRDRPGDEQFF.